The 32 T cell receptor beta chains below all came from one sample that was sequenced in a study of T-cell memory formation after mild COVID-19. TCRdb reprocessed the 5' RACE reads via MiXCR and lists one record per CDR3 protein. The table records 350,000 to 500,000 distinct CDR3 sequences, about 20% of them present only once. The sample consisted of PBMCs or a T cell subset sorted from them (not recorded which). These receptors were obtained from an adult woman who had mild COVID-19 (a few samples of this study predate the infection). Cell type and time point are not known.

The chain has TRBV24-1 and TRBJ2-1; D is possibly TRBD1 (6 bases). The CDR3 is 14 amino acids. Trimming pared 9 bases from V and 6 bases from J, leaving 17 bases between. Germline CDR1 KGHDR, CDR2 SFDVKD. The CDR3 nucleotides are TGTGCCACCGGGGTAGTGGACAGCGCCAATGAGCAGTTCTTC. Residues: CATGVVDSANEQFF.

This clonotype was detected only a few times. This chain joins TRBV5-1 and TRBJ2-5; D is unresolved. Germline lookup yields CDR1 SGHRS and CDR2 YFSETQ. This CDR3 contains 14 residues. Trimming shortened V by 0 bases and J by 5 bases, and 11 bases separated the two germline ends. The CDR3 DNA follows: TGCGCCAGCAGCTTGGCCGCGAGTTGGGAGACCCAGTACTTC. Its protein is CASSLAASWETQYF.

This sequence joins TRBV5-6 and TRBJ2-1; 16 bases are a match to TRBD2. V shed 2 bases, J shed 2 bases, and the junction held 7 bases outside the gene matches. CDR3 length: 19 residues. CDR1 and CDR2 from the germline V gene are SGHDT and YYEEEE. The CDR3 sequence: CASSFMGLAGGGAYNEQFF. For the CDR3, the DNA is TGTGCCAGCAGCTTTATGGGACTAGCGGGAGGGGGCGCCTACAATGAGCAGTTCTTC.

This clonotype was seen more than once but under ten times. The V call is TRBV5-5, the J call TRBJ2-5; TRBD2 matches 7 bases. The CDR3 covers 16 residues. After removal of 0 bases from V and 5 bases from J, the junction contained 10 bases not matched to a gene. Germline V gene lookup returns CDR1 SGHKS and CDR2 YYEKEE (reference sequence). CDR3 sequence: CASSLVAAGEGETQYF. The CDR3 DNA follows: TGTGCCAGCAGCTTGGTAGCGGCGGGAGAAGGGGAGACCCAGTACTTC.

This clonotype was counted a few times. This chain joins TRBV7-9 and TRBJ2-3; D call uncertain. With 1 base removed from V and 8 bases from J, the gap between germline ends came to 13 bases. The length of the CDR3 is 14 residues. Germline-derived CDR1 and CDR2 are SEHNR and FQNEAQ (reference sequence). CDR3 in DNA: TGTGCCAGCAGCTTAGATGGCAGTCAGGTTACGCAGTATTTT. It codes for CASSLDGSQVTQYF.

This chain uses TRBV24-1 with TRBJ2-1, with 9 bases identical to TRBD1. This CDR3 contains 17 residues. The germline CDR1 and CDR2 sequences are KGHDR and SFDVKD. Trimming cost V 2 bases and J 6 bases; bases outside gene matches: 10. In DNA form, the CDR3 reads TGTGCCACCAGTGATTGGGGACAGGGCAAAAAAGTCAATGAGCAGTTCTTC. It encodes CATSDWGQGKKVNEQFF.

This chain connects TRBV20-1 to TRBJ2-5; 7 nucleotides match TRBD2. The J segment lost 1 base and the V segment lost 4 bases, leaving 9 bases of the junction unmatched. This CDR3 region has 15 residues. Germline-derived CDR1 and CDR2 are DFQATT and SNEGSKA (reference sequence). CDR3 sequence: CSANSVAGLQETQYF. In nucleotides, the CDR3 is TGCAGTGCTAATAGTGTAGCGGGCCTCCAAGAGACCCAGTACTTC.

CDR3 region: CASSRGLAGGPDNEQFF. CDR3 nucleotides: TGTGCCAGCAGCCGAGGGCTAGCGGGGGGCCCGGACAATGAGCAGTTCTTC. The V gene is TRBV3-1, the J gene TRBJ2-1, with 11 bases fitting TRBD2. The length of the CDR3 is 17 residues. Germline V gene sequence: CDR1 LGHDT, CDR2 YNNKEL (reference sequence). V shed 4 bases, J shed 5 bases, and the junction held 10 bases outside the gene matches.

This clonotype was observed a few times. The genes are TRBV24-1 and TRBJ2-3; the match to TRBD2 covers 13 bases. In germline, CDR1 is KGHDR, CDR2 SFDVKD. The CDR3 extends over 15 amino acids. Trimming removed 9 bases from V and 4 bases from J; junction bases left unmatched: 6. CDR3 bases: TGTGCCACCGGCAAGACTAGCGGGAGGTCAGATACGCAGTATTTT. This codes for CATGKTSGRSDTQYF.

Here the CDR3 DNA reads TGTGCCAGCAGGCCGGGTCCCTCGGGGGAGCAGTACTTC. The encoded protein is CASRPGPSGEQYF. The chain employs TRBV3-1 and TRBJ2-7; D possibly corresponds to TRBD2 (5 bases). The length of the CDR3 is 13 residues. V lost 6 bases and J lost 7, with 16 bases in between. Germline V gene data show CDR1 as LGHDT and CDR2 as YNNKEL (reference sequence).

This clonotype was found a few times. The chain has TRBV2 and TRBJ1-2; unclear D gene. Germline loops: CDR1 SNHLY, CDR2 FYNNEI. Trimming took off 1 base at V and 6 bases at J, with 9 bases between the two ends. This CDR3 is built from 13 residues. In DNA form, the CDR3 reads TGTGCCAGCAGTGAAGTGACGGAGAATGGCTACACCTTC. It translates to CASSEVTENGYTF.

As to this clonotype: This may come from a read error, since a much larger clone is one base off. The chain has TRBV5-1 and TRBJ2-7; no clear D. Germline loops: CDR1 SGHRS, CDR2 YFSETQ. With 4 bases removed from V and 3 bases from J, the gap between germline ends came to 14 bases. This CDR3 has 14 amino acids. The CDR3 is CASSVSQEGYEQYF. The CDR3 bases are TGCGCCAGCAGCGTATCGCAGGAAGGCTACGAGCAGTACTTC.

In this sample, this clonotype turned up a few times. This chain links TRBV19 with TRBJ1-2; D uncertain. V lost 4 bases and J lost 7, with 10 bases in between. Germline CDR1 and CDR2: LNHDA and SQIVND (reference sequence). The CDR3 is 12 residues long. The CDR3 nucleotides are TGTGCCAGTAGTAAAACCGGTCGTGGCTACACCTTC. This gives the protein CASSKTGRGYTF.

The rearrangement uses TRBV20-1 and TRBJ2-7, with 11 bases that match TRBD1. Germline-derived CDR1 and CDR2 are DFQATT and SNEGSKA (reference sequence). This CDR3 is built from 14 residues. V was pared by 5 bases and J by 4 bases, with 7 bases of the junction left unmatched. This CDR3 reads CSAHRTGGGYEQYF. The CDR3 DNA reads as TGCAGTGCTCACCGGACAGGGGGCGGTTACGAGCAGTACTTC.

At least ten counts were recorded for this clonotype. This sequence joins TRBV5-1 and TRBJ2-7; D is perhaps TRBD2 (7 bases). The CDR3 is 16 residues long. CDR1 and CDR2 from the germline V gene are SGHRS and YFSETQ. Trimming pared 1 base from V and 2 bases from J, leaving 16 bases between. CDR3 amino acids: CASSLLTGGLTYEQYF. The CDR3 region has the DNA TGCGCCAGCAGCTTGTTGACGGGGGGCCTTACCTACGAGCAGTACTTC.

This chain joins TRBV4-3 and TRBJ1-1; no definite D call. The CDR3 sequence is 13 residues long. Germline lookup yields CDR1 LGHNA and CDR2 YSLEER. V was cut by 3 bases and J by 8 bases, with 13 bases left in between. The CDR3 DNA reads TGCGCCAGCAGCCAGGGAGGAATAGGAGAAGCTTTCTTT. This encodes CASSQGGIGEAFF.

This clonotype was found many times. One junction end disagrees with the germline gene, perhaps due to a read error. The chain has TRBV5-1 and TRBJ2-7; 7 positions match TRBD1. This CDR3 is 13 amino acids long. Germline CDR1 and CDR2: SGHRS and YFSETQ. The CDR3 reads CASSLARGYEQYF. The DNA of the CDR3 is TGTGCCAGCAGTTTAGCCAGGGGGTACGAGCAGTACTTC.

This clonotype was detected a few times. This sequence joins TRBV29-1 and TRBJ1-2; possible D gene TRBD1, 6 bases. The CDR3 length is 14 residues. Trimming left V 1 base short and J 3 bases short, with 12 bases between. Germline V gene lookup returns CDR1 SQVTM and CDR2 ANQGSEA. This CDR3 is CSVEGPGVYYGYTF. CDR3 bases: TGCAGCGTTGAAGGGCCAGGGGTTTACTATGGCTACACCTTC.

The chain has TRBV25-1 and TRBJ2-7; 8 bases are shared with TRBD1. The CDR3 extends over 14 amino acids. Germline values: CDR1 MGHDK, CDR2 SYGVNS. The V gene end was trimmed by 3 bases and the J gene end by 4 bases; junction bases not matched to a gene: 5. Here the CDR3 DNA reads TGTGCCAGCAGTGATACAGGGGGGCTGTACGAGCAGTACTTC. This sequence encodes CASSDTGGLYEQYF.

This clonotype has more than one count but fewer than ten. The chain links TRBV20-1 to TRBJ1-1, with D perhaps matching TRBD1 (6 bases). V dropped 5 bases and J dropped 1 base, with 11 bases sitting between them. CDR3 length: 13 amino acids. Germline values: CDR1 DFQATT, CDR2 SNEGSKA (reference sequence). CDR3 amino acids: CSAGPTGNTEAFF. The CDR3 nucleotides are TGCAGTGCTGGCCCGACAGGGAACACTGAAGCTTTCTTT.

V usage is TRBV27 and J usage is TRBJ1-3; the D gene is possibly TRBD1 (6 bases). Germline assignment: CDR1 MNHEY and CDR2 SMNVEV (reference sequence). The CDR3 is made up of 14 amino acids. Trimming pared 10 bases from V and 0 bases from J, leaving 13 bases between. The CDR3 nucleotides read TGTGCCAACCTACAGGGAGGCTCTGGAAACACCATATATTTT. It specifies CANLQGGSGNTIYF.

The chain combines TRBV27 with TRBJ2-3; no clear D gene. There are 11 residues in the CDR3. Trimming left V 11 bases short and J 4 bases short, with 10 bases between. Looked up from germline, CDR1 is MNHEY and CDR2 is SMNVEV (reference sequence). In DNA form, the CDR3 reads TGTGCCGTACGTCGGGCAGATACGCAGTATTTT. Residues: CAVRRADTQYF.

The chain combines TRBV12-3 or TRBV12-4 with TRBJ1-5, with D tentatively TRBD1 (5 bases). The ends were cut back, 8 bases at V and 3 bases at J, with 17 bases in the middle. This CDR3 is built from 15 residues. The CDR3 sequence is CASQVGLGLNQPQHF. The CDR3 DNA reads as TGTGCCAGCCAAGTGGGGCTGGGCCTCAATCAGCCCCAGCATTTT.

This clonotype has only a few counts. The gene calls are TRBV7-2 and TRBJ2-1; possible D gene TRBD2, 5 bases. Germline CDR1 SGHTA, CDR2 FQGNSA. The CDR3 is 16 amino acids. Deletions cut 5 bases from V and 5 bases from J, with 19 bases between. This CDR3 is CASSIRTLPGDNEQFF. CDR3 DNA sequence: TGTGCCAGCAGCATAAGGACTTTACCGGGTGACAATGAGCAGTTCTTC.

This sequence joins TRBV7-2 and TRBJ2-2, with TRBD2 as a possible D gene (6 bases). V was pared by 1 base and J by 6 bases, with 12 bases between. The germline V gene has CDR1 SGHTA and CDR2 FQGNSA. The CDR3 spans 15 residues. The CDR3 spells CASSLGARGSGELFF. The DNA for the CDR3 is TGTGCCAGCAGCTTAGGGGCTCGGGGGTCCGGGGAGCTGTTTTTT.

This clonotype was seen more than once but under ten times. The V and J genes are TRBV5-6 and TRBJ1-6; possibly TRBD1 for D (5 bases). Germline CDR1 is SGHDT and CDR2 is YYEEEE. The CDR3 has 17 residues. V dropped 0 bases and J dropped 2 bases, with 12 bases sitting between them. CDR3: CASSLVAGRTYNSPLHF. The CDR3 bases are TGTGCCAGCAGCTTGGTCGCAGGGAGGACCTATAATTCACCCCTCCACTTT.

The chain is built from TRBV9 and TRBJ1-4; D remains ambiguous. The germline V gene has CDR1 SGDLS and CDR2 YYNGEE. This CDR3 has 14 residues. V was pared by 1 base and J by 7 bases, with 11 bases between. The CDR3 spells CASSVRGRGEKLFF. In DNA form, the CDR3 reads TGTGCCAGCAGCGTACGAGGCCGGGGTGAAAAACTGTTTTTT.

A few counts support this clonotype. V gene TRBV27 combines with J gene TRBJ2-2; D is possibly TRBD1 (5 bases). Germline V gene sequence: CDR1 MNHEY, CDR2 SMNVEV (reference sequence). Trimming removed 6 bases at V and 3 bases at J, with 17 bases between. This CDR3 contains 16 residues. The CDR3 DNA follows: TGTGCCAGCAGAGTTACCGGACATTCTTACACCGGGGAGCTGTTTTTT. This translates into CASRVTGHSYTGELFF.

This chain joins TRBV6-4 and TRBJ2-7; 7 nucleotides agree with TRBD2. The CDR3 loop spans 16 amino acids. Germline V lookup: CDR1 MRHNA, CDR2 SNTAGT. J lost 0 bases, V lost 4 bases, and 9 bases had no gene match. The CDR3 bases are TGTGCCAGCAGTGGCCCCGGGGGGATCGACTCCTACGAGCAGTACTTC. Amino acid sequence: CASSGPGGIDSYEQYF.

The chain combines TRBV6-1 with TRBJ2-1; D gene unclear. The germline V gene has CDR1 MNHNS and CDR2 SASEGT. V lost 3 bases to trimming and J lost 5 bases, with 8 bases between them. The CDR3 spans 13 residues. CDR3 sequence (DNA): TGTGCCAGCAGTGAGCGACTGCACAATGAGCAGTTCTTC. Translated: CASSERLHNEQFF.

Here the CDR3 DNA reads TGTGCCAGCAGCCAAGATCCTGCCGGGCAGATTGGCGAGACCCAGTACTTC. The encoded protein is CASSQDPAGQIGETQYF. V gene TRBV14 combines with J gene TRBJ2-5; no firm D call. This CDR3 is built from 17 residues. From germline, CDR1 is SGHDN and CDR2 FVKESK. Trimming took off 0 bases at V and 5 bases at J, with 19 bases between the two ends.

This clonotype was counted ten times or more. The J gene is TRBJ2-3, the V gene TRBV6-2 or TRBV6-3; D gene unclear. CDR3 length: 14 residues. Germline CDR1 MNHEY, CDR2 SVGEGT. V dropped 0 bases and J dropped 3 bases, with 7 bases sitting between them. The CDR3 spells CASSYSATTDTQYF. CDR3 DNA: TGTGCCAGCAGTTACTCAGCGACAACAGATACGCAGTATTTT.